These T cell receptor beta chains were read from a single sample in a study of cytomegalovirus exposure and HLA in healthy donors. Sequencing used immunoSEQ multiplex PCR; TCRdb keeps in-frame clones, though not all of them. This table holds 150,000 to 200,000 clones, about 83% found once. Sequencing was done on a sample of PBMCs. The receptors originated from a young woman in good health and CMV-seropositive. CDR3s include the opening cysteine and the closing phenylalanine or tryptophan. D genes are given only for firm matches. Clone size appears in some rows only: once, few, many, or a class for an expanded clone.

V: TRBV10-1
D: .
J: TRBJ2-5
size: .
DNA: TGCGCCAGCAGTGCCCAGGGACTCCTCCGAGGGACCCAGTACTTC
CDR3: CASSAQGLLRGTQYF

V: TRBV9
D: TRBD2
J: TRBJ2-7
size: .
DNA: TGTGCCAGCAGCAGGGGACTAGCGGGCTACGAGCAGTACTTC
CDR3: CASSRGLAGYEQYF

V: TRBV29-1
D: TRBD2
J: TRBJ2-1
size: .
DNA: TGCAGCGTTGCGGGACTAGCGGGGGGCTACAATGAGCAGTTCTTC
CDR3: CSVAGLAGGYNEQFF

V: TRBV5-1
D: TRBD1
J: TRBJ2-5
size: .
DNA: TGCGCCAGCAGCGGGACAGGAAGTGGAGAGACCCAGTACTTC
CDR3: CASSGTGSGETQYF

V: TRBV27
D: TRBD2
J: TRBJ2-1
size: .
DNA: TGTGCCAGCAGTTTGAGGACTAGCGGGGACAATGAGCAGTTCTTC
CDR3: CASSLRTSGDNEQFF

V: TRBV5-4
D: TRBD1
J: TRBJ1-2
size: .
DNA: TGTGCCAGCAGCTCGGATCCAAGACAGGGGATTACTAACTATGGCTACACCTTC
CDR3: CASSSDPRQGITNYGYTF

V: TRBV2
D: TRBD1
J: TRBJ1-1
size: few
DNA: TGTGCCAACCAGCTCCACGGACAGGCGAACACTGAAGCTTTCTTT
CDR3: CANQLHGQANTEAFF

V: TRBV4-3
D: .
J: TRBJ1-1
size: medium-sized
DNA: TGCGCCAGCAGCCAAGAAATCCCGGGACTTTATCCGAACACTGAAGCTTTCTTT
CDR3: CASSQEIPGLYPNTEAFF

V: TRBV27
D: .
J: TRBJ2-1
size: few
DNA: TGTGCCAGTAGGAAACGGACAGATTTCCAAAATGAGCAGTTCTTC
CDR3: CASRKRTDFQNEQFF

V: TRBV7-8
D: .
J: TRBJ2-5
size: .
DNA: TGTGCCAGCAGCAACAGGAGCCTCCAAGAGACCCAGTACTTC
CDR3: CASSNRSLQETQYF

V: TRBV11-2
D: .
J: TRBJ2-7
size: many
DNA: TGTGCCAGCAGCTACAGTATCGGGAGCTCCTACGAGCAGTACTTC
CDR3: CASSYSIGSSYEQYF

V: TRBV5-1
D: TRBD1
J: TRBJ1-1
size: .
DNA: TGCGCCAGCAGCAACCGGGACAGGATCCCGAACACTGAAGCTTTCTTT
CDR3: CASSNRDRIPNTEAFF

V: TRBV2
D: TRBD1
J: TRBJ2-2
size: .
DNA: TGTGCCATCCGACAGGGCCGGTTGGACACCGGGGAGCTGTTTTTT
CDR3: CAIRQGRLDTGELFF

V: TRBV5-8
D: TRBD1
J: TRBJ2-1
size: .
DNA: TGTGCCAGCAGCTGGGGGACAGGGGGTCGGAGTGAGCAGTTCTTC
CDR3: CASSWGTGGRSEQFF